Listed below are T cell receptor beta chains from one sample, sequenced in a study of post-analysis software for immune sequencing data. Using its own MiXCR run on the PCR reads, TCRdb lists one record per CDR3 protein. The sample consists of hundreds of thousands of distinct CDR3 sequences, around 60% of them appearing once. Material: blood. The receptors here all came from a girl aged 2-10 years with multiple sclerosis. CDR3s include the opening cysteine and the closing phenylalanine or tryptophan.

>TRBJ2-7|TRBV6-2/TRBV6-3
CASSYSGEDVTYEQYF
>TRBJ2-7|TRBV12-3/TRBV12-4
CASSLSADTSYEQYF
>TRBJ2-1|TRBV4-3
CASSPNYRGRNNEQFF
>TRBJ2-4|TRBV5-4
CASSAQGGENIQYF
>TRBJ2-1|TRBV27
CASSLSMGGRGNEQFF
>TRBJ1-5|TRBV20-1
CSATGQGNQPQHF
>.|TRBV6-5
CASSYPWFGRGEQETQYF
>TRBJ2-5|TRBV7-6
CASSKGQAETQYF
>TRBJ1-1|TRBV3-1
CASSQDRGPAEAFF
>TRBJ2-3|TRBV21-1
CARNSEGIDTQYF
>TRBJ2-3|TRBV4-3
CASSQDIAQAGGHRDTQYF
>TRBJ2-1|TRBV7-2
CASSPPGGGHNEQFF
>TRBJ2-1|TRBV3-1
CASSQTSGSNNEQFF
>TRBJ2-3|TRBV3-1
CASSQVGTVDTDTQYF
>TRBJ2-1|TRBV6-1
CASSTLGTVRNEQFF
>TRBJ2-7|TRBV18
CASSTGVSSYEQYF
>TRBJ2-1|TRBV7-8
CASSLALAGGPKENEQFF
>.|TRBV7-9
CASESGGKETQYF
>TRBJ2-1|TRBV5-1
CASSRIGTVGNEQFF
>TRBJ2-1|TRBV20-1
CSARGGSSGEYNEQFF
>TRBJ1-6|TRBV29-1
CSVGTGTGYSPLHF
>TRBJ2-6|TRBV20-1
CSARGTGYRSGANVLTF
>TRBJ1-4|TRBV20-1
CSARGTATNEKLFF
>TRBJ2-6|TRBV12-3/TRBV12-4
CASSYRGAESGANVLTF
>TRBJ1-5|TRBV6-6
CASSYSWRNQPQHF
>TRBJ2-7|TRBV5-1
CASSPWTDKYEQYF
>TRBJ1-1|TRBV15
CATSRDRGRNTEAFF
>TRBJ2-3|TRBV24-1
CATSDPIIGGDIRDTQYF
>TRBJ2-1|TRBV29-1
CSVEDPRVSSYNEQFF
>TRBJ2-3|TRBV5-1
CASSLEGQPTDTQYF
>TRBJ2-5|TRBV6-6
CASIKGASGGHEQYF
>TRBJ2-5|TRBV20-1
CSASLGLPGGTQYF
>TRBJ2-1|TRBV7-3
CASSLVGISRAQFF
>TRBJ2-7|TRBV27
CASSLWDSTYKQYF
>.|TRBV9
CASSVTSPSYNEQYF
>TRBJ2-5|TRBV7-8
CASSSHREETQYF
>TRBJ2-3|TRBV11-2
CASSHIRGTKGPAQYF
>TRBJ2-1|TRBV3-1
CTSSQQVSSYNEQFF
>TRBJ2-1|TRBV24-1
CATSELTGKRGSYNEQFF
>TRBJ2-3|TRBV5-1
CASSLFLAGSTDTQYF
>TRBJ2-7|TRBV29-1
CSVEARLAGVQYF
>TRBJ1-1|TRBV12-3/TRBV12-4
CASIRNQGAAEAFF
>TRBJ1-1|TRBV14
CASSQEEGTEAFF
>TRBJ2-1|TRBV5-5
CASSLAPNNEQFF
>TRBJ1-6|TRBV12-3/TRBV12-4
CASSFRNHSPLHF
>TRBJ2-1|TRBV2
CASRGLAGGPGGEQFF
>TRBJ2-5|TRBV6-5
CASSYSLTGLQETQYF
>TRBJ2-4|TRBV5-5
CASSLPRMLAKNIQYF
>TRBJ2-5|TRBV12-3/TRBV12-4
CASTVTGEETQYF
>TRBJ2-1|TRBV29-1
CSGRQGSGDNEQFF
>TRBJ1-2|TRBV5-1
CASSIGQALYGYTF